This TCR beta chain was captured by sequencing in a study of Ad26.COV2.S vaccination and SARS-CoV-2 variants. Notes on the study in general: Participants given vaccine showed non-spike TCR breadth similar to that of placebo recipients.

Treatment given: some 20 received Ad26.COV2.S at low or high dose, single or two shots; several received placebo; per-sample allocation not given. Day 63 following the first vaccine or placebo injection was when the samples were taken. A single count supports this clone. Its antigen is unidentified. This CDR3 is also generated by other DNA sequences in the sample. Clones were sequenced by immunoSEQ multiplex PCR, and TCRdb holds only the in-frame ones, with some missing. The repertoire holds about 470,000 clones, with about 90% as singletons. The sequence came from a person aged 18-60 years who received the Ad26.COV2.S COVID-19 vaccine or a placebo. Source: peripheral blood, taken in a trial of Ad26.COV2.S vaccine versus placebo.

The CDR3 here is CASSPGTGSYEQYF. The CDR3 DNA sequence: TGTGCCAGTAGTCCCGGGACAGGGTCTTACGAGCAGTACTTC. V gene TRBV19 combines with J gene TRBJ2-7, with 9 bases lining up with TRBD1. CDR3 length equals 14 residues. V lost 5 bases, J lost 4 bases, and 6 bases stayed unmatched. Germline V lookup: CDR1 LNHDA, CDR2 SQIVND (reference sequence).